This T cell receptor beta chain was observed in a study of memory CD4+ T cells and cytomegalovirus serostatus. As for the study in general: Donors were healthy Belgian adults, 9 CMV seropositive and 24 seronegative.

Germline values: CDR1 SGHRS, CDR2 YFSETQ. This CDR3 contains 13 residues. Unmatched junction bases numbered 5, after V lost 5 bases and J lost 3 bases. With respect to this clone: What it recognizes is unknown.

The study's findings and limits: A US-trained random forest predicted CMV serostatus with median AUC around 0.9.

Single viable CD3+CD4+CD8-CD45RO+ cells were sorted as the memory CD4+ T cells. After thawing, CD4+ T cells were positively selected. The method was immunoSEQ multiplex PCR; TCRdb's version includes in-frame clones alone and lacks a portion of them. The sample includes almost 55,000 clones, around 80% of them seen just once. The TCR was taken from an adult in good health and CMV-seronegative. J is TRBJ2-7 and V is TRBV5-1, with 7 bases that match TRBD2. Sequencing used memory CD4+ T cells from blood. For the CDR3, the DNA is TGCGCCAGCAGGCGGGAGCCTATCTACGAGCAGTACTTC. Residues: CASRREPIYEQYF.